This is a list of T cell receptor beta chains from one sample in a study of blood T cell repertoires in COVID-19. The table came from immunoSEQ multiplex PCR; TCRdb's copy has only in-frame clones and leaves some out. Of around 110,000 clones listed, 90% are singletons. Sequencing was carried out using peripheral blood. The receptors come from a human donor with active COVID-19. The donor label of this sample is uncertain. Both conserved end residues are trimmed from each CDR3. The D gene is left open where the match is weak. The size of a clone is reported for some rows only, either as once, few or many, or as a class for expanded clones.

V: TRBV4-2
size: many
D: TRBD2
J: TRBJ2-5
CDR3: ASSQAVVGGGRETQY

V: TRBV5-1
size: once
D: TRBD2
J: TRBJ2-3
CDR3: ASSFPGLAGVTDTQY

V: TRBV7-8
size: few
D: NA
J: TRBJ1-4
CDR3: ASSKTAGREKLF

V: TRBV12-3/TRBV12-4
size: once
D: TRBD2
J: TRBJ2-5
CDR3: ASRQTTSGPSY

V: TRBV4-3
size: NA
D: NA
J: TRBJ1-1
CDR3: ASSQDFPSGRPLNTEAF

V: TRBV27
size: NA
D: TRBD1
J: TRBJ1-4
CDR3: ASRATGQGANEKLF

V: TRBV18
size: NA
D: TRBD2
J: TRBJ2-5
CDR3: ASSPRTSAAETQY

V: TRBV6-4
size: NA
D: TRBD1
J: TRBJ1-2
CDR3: ASSDGTANYGYT

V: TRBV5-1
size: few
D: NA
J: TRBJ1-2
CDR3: ASSLDARAGGYT

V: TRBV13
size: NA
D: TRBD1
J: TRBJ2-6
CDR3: ASSPNRGPGANVLT

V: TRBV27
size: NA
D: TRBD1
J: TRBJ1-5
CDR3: ASSLSINRGRGQPQH

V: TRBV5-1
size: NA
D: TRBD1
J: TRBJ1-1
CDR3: ASSSPRGRQGMNTEAF

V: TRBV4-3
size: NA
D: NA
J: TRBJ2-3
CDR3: ASSQAGAGTDTQY